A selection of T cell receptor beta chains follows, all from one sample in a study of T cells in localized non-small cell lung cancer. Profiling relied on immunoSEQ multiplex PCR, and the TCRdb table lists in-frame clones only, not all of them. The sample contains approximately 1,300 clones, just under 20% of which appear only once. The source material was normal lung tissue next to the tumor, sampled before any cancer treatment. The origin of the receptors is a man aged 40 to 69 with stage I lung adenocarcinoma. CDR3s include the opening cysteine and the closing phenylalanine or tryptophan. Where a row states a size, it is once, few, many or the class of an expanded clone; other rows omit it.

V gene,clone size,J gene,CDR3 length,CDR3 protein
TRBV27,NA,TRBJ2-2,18,CASSLFFRDQAHTGELFF
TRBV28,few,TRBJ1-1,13,CASSLYGRGAAFF
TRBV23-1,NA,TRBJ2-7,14,CASSPRYRNYEQYF
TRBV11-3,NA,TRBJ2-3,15,CASSFSTGTTDTQYF
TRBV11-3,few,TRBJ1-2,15,CASSFAGPGYYGYTF
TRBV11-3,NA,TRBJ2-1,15,CASSYSGGSYNEQFF
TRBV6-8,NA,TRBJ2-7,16,CASSDRGLCRTYEQYF
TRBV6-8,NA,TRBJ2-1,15,CASSLGQGPYNEQFF
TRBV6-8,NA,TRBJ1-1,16,CASSPPAKGGNTEAFF
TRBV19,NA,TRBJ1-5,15,CASSIARSYNQPQHF
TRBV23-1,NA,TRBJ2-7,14,CASSHDRVSYEQYF